The present TCR beta chain was sequenced within a study of shared clonotypes between healthy human individuals (dated by TCRdb to about 2020). Turning to the overall study: A few men and a couple of women, aged 18 to 49 years, made up the cohort. For each donor, CD4 naive and CD4 memory were each given three plates, CD8 naive was given two plates, and CD8 memory was given one plate. Blood TCR repertoires of five healthy adults were deeply sequenced to estimate repertoire size and the extent of clonotype sharing between individuals. To increase sequencing depth and limit assay-specific biases, different laboratories used diverse techniques to prepare libraries and sequence TCR repertoires. Each donor's leukapheresis produced roughly between about 0.8 and 10 billion PBMCs.

Healthy HIV-negative adults with no recently reported acute infections or vaccinations were included as donors. Only Caucasian adults living in Nashville, Tennessee, USA were represented among the donors. Magnetic negative selection was used to enrich CD4+ T cells, after which naive cells were positively selected on CD45RA and the negative fraction became the memory subset. After blood collection by leukapheresis, PBMCs were isolated using Ficoll-Histopaque density gradient centrifugation and then cryopreserved in the vapor phase of liquid nitrogen. Analytical flow cytometry was used to check the purity and quantity of every magnetically sorted T cell population. Each sorted fraction had its genomic DNA isolated and then quantified by UV absorbance on a Nanodrop 2000c. TCR CDR3 regions were amplified from genomic DNA by multiplex PCR using the deep immunoSEQ assay. Genomic DNA extracted from each cell subset was distributed evenly over all wells of several immunoSEQ 96-well plates, and each plate served as one replicate. For sorted subsets, each replicate PCR was loaded with 200 ng genomic DNA, equivalent to 25,000 to 35,000 T cell genomes. Purified libraries were measured with a Qubit 3.0 fluorometer, size-checked on a Bioanalyzer 2100, and measured again with the KAPA Library Quantification kit. Every immunoSEQ 96-well plate was sequenced on a separate single-read 150-cycle Illumina NextSeq 550 flow cell. The authors processed their data as follows. Because only junctional sequences without quality scores were contained in the immunoSEQ output, filtering matching that applied to full-length reads could not be performed. To assign V/J genes and CDR3, sequences were annotated using PyIR, a Python wrapper for IgBLAST v1.9, with IMGT germline references. Reads were removed for weak V/J assignments (E-value above 1e-6), missing CDR3, stop codons, out-of-frame junctions, or ambiguous translated residues. V3J clonotypes were defined by identical inferred V gene, J gene, and CDR3 amino acid sequence. The percentage overlap between two repertoires was calculated by dividing the number of shared unique clonotypes by the size of the smaller repertoire. Three approaches were used to assess repertoire richness: RTK rarefaction, the Chao1 estimator, and Recon v2.1 estimates of unobserved clonotypes. For all TCRbeta clonotypes obtained by the gDNA method from a few donors, generation probabilities were computed with OLGA. In its TCRdb copy, this immuneACCESS table keeps in-frame sequences only and misses some clones. Where compared with another copy, unresolved V genes explain less than half of these, and the others have no known cause. That table gives V, J and clone size, and the DNA gave D and trimming. The sample contains 2 million to 2.5 million clones, just over 90% of them found a single time. The ten top clones hold roughly 0.36% of the sample.

On this clone itself: Its recognized antigen is unknown. Base quality data are lacking; no much larger clone is found one base away.

Findings and caveats that apply to the study as a whole: Because the study included only a small number of donors, the genetic and exposure-history diversity represented was limited. Rarefaction of sorted-subset datasets indicated incomplete sequencing despite the large sequencing depth. Based on pairwise subsampling, the degree of clonotype sharing among donors was expected to be affected by sequencing depth. Only blood was sampled, and tissue TCR repertoires likely differ from those in blood. Higher generation probabilities were observed for clonotypes shared by all four sorted-subset donors than for non-shared clonotypes. Roughly 5% of naive CD4, around 3.6% of naive CD8, approximately 2.2% of memory CD4, and about 0.4% of memory CD8 clonotypes were shared across several donors. Naive subsets generally had larger estimated clonotype richness than memory subsets did.

The sample was naive CD4+ T cells from PBMCs. The cell subset or site label for this specimen denotes: CD45RA+ positively selected. This receptor was identified in a man between 18 and 35 years old in good health. Some clones in this sample may be carry-over from other donors' samples.

The CDR3 reads CASSGGSRLETQYF. The bases read TGCGCCAGCAGTGGCGGGAGTCGGCTGGAGACCCAGTACTTC. The chain links TRBV10-1 with TRBJ2-5, with TRBD2 matching 7 junction bases. Trimming leaves V shorter by 4 bases and J shorter by 5 bases, with the junction holding 7 bases beyond the gene matches. The CDR3 goes from the cysteine to the phenylalanine over 14 residues. The CDR3 DNA has 42 bases and is translated from base 1. The germline V gene (reference sequence) gives CDR1 as WNHNN and CDR2 as SYGVQD.